This T cell receptor (beta chain) is drawn from a study of T-cell reconstitution after alpha-beta-depleted transplantation in children. Molecular barcoding with unique molecular identifiers was used for the TCRbeta library. TCRdb reprocessed the PCR reads via MiXCR and lists one record per CDR3 protein. The sample includes some 600,000 distinct CDR3 sequences, roughly 15% of them seen just once. This CDR3 is built from 11 residues. The V gene lost 5 bases and the J gene lost 6 bases, with 8 bases spanning the gap. Germline CDR1 SQVTM, CDR2 ANQGSEA. Points on this clonotype: A much larger clone differs from this one at a single base, so this may be a read error.

The starting material was PBMCs from the stem cell graft donor, obtained from the stem cell graft. This clonotype originated in a human donor who donated a stem cell graft to a child with acute myeloid leukemia. The chain carries TRBV29-1 and TRBJ2-1; D is unresolved. The CDR3 region has the DNA TGCAGCGTTCCGGCAGGCAATGAGCAGTTCTTC. This encodes CSVPAGNEQFF.